Shown below are 15 T cell receptor beta chains from a single sample sequenced in a study of blood T cell repertoires in COVID-19. Assay used: immunoSEQ multiplex PCR; TCRdb lists only in-frame clones, some missing. The sample includes 270,000 or so clones, approximately 89% of them seen just once. The specimen was PBMCs or T cells enriched from blood (not recorded which). The source is a man aged 40-49 years who had been exposed to COVID-19.

The chain recombines TRBV5-1 with TRBJ2-3; 7 positions agree with TRBD1. Germline assignment: CDR1 SGHRS and CDR2 YFSETQ. Trimming removed 4 bases from V and 2 bases from J; junction bases left unmatched: 10. This CDR3 is built from 16 residues. The CDR3 protein is CASSTTTGTATDTQYF. The CDR3, as DNA: TGCGCCAGCAGCACAACAACCGGGACAGCCACAGATACGCAGTATTTT.

The chain has TRBV6-5 and TRBJ2-7; a weak D match, TRBD2 (6 bases). Germline V gene lookup returns CDR1 MNHEY and CDR2 SVGAGI. The CDR3 has 13 residues. Trimming shortened V by 6 bases and J by 3 bases, and 12 bases separated the two germline ends. In DNA, the CDR3 is TGTGCCAGCAGAGGACTACCGGACTACGAGCAGTACTTC. Translation gives CASRGLPDYEQYF.

The J gene is TRBJ2-7, the V gene TRBV4-2, with unresolved D. Deletions cut 1 base from V and 1 base from J, with 14 bases between. There are 16 residues in the CDR3. The germline V gene encodes CDR1 LGHNA and CDR2 YNFKEQ. This CDR3 reads CASSQVGGQPSYEQYF. The CDR3 nucleotides are TGTGCCAGCAGCCAAGTTGGCGGCCAGCCTTCCTACGAGCAGTACTTC.

The CDR3 loop reads CASSTTNSSYNEQFF. The CDR3 DNA reads as TGTGCCAGCAGTACCACGAACAGCTCCTACAATGAGCAGTTCTTC. The rearrangement uses TRBV28 and TRBJ2-1; D is undetermined. V lost 5 bases, J lost 0 bases, and 11 bases lay in between. CDR1 is MDHEN, CDR2 SYDVKM, per germline. CDR3 length: 15 residues.

The gene calls are TRBV2 and TRBJ1-2; D gene ambiguous. V lost 5 bases to trimming and J lost 1 base, with 8 bases between them. Germline lookup yields CDR1 SNHLY and CDR2 FYNNEI. The CDR3 is 13 residues long. CDR3 region: CASSPGFNYGYTF. The CDR3 DNA is TGTGCCAGCAGTCCGGGATTTAACTATGGCTACACCTTC.

This clone turned up a few times. This rearrangement joins TRBV27 to TRBJ2-7, with D maybe TRBD1 (6 bases). The germline V and J ends were trimmed by 3 bases and 4 bases, with 19 bases remaining between them. The CDR3 covers 16 residues. Per the germline V gene, CDR1 is MNHEY and CDR2 is SMNVEV (reference sequence). CDR3 in amino acids: CASSLRTGSGKYEQYF. Here the CDR3 DNA reads TGTGCCAGCAGTTTGCGTACAGGGAGTGGTAAATACGAGCAGTACTTC.

This CDR3 is CASSRGPIAGGSTGELFF. The CDR3, as DNA: TGTGCCAGCAGTAGGGGTCCTATAGCGGGAGGTTCCACCGGGGAGCTGTTTTTT. The chain recombines TRBV13 with TRBJ2-2, with 10 bases aligning to TRBD2. Germline V gene sequence: CDR1 PRHDT, CDR2 FYEKMQ (reference sequence). The CDR3 is made up of 18 amino acids. V was clipped by 6 bases and J by 4 bases; unmatched bases: 14.

The chain combines TRBV28 with TRBJ2-7; perhaps TRBD1 as D (6 bases). Germline CDR1 is MDHEN and CDR2 is SYDVKM. This CDR3 has 15 residues. Trimming removed 7 bases at V and 0 bases at J, with 16 bases between. Here the CDR3 reads CASKSGTPSSYEQYF. CDR3 nucleotides: TGTGCCAGCAAGTCCGGGACACCAAGCTCCTACGAGCAGTACTTC.

This chain uses TRBV4-2 with TRBJ2-4, with D possibly being TRBD2 (5 bases). The V and J ends lost 4 bases and 0 bases respectively, with 7 bases between them. The CDR3 totals 14 residues. Germline CDR1 and CDR2: LGHNA and YNFKEQ. This CDR3 reads CASSRRVAKNIQYF. DNA for the CDR3: TGTGCCAGCAGCCGGCGGGTAGCCAAAAACATTCAGTACTTC.

Turning to this clone: This sample includes further DNA sequences coding for the same CDR3. The chain employs TRBV6-2 or TRBV6-3 and TRBJ1-5, with D maybe TRBD1 (5 bases). Germline CDR1 MNHEY, CDR2 SVGEGT. V was shortened by 2 bases and J by 4 bases, with 9 bases between the two germline ends. This CDR3 has 14 amino acids. The CDR3 here is CASSYGGGNQPQHF. DNA for the CDR3: TGTGCCAGCAGTTACGGGGGAGGAAATCAGCCCCAGCATTTT.

The chain carries TRBV19 and TRBJ2-5; D is undetermined. CDR1 is LNHDA, CDR2 SQIVND, per germline (reference sequence). CDR3 length equals 13 residues. V gave up 0 bases and J gave up 4 bases, with 6 bases separating them. This CDR3 reads CASSIDLPETQYF. CDR3 nucleotides: TGTGCCAGTAGTATAGATCTCCCAGAGACCCAGTACTTC.

V and J are TRBV25-1 and TRBJ2-7, with 7 bases lining up with TRBD1. The V gene's germline CDR1 is MGHDK and CDR2 SYGVNS. Trimming cost V 7 bases and J 5 bases; bases outside gene matches: 14. The CDR3 length is 15 residues. The CDR3 loop reads CASTSNRDSFDEQYF. The CDR3 nucleotides are TGTGCCAGCACCTCAAACCGGGACAGTTTTGACGAGCAGTACTTC.

The rearrangement joins TRBV5-5 to TRBJ1-1; D is perhaps TRBD1 (6 bases). The CDR3 contains 15 residues. V was cut by 0 bases and J by 5 bases, with 14 bases left in between. Per the germline V gene, CDR1 is SGHKS and CDR2 is YYEKEE (reference sequence). DNA for the CDR3: TGTGCCAGCAGCTTGGTCCCAGGGGTAAGGACTGAAGCTTTCTTT. It translates to CASSLVPGVRTEAFF.

The J gene is TRBJ1-4, the V gene TRBV4-3; D is uncertain. Germline V gives CDR1 LGHNA, CDR2 YSLEER. Trimming left V 4 bases short and J 8 bases short, with 14 bases between. The CDR3 has 14 residues. The CDR3 sequence: CASSPSRVSEKLFF. The CDR3 DNA is TGCGCCAGCAGCCCTAGCCGGGTTTCAGAAAAACTGTTTTTT.

The chain is built from TRBV6-5 and TRBJ2-7, with TRBD2 identical over 9 bases. J was trimmed by 2 bases and V by 8 bases; bases with no gene match: 4. The CDR3 has 13 residues. Per the germline V gene, CDR1 is MNHEY and CDR2 is SVGAGI. The CDR3 DNA reads TGTGCCAGCTTTAGCGGGAGTGCCTACGAGCAGTACTTC. Translation gives CASFSGSAYEQYF.